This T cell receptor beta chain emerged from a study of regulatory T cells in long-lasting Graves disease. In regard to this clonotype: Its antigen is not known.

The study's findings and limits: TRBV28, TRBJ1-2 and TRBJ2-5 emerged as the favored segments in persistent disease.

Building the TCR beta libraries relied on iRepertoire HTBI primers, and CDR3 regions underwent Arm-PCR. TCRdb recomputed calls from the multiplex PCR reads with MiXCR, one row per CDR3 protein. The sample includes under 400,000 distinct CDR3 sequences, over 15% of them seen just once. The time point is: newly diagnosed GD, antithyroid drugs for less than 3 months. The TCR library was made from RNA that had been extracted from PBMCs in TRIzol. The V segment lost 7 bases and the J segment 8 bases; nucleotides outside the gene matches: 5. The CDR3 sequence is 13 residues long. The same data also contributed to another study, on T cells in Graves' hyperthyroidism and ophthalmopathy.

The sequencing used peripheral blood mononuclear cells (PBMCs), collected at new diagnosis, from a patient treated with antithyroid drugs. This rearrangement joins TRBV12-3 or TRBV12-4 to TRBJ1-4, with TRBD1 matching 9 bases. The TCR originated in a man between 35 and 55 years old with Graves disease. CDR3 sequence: CASTPTGGEKLFF. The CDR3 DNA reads TGTGCCAGCACCCCGACAGGGGGGGAAAAACTGTTTTTT.